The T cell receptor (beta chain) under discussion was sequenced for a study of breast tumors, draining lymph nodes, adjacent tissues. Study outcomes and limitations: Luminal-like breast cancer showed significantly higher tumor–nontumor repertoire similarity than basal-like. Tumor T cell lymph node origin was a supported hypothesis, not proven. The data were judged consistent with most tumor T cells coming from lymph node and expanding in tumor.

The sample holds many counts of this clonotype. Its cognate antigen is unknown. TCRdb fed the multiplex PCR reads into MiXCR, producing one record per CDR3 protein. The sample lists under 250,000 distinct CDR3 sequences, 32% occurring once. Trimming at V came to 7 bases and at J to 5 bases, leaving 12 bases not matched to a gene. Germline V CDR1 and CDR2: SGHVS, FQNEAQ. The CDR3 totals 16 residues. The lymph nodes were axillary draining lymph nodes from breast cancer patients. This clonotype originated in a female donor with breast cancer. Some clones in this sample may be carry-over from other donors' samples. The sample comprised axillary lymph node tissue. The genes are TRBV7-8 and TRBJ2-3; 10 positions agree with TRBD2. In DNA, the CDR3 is TGTGCCAGCACCCTATTAATAGCGGGAGGACAAGATACGCAGTATTTT. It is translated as CASTLLIAGGQDTQYF.